These 27 T cell receptor beta chains were sequenced from one sample in a study of T cells after yellow fever vaccination. TCRdb re-called the 5' RACE reads through MiXCR, storing one row per CDR3 protein. This table holds some 300,000 distinct CDR3 sequences, 8% to 9.5% found once. The source was PBMCs, collected about 49 days after the first yellow fever vaccination. The receptors were sampled from a man between 18 and 29 years old who received the YFV17D yellow fever vaccine.

Points on this clonotype: Possible read error: a much larger clone is one base away. The J gene is TRBJ1-1, the V gene TRBV5-1; 7 bases are shared with TRBD1. The CDR3 loop spans 14 amino acids. After removal of 3 bases from V and 5 bases from J, the junction contained 7 bases not matched to a gene. Germline values: CDR1 SGHRS, CDR2 YFSETQ. CDR3 residues: CASSSGTEATEAFF. The CDR3 DNA is TGCGCCAGCAGCTCCGGGACAGAGGCGACTGAAGCTTTCTTT.

This clonotype has a handful of counts. J is TRBJ2-1 and V is TRBV5-1; 9 bases are a match to TRBD2. V was clipped by 4 bases and J by 2 bases; unmatched bases: 4. Germline V gene data show CDR1 as SGHRS and CDR2 as YFSETQ. This CDR3 comprises 15 residues. This chain's CDR3 is CASSVSSGAYNEQFF. The CDR3 DNA reads TGCGCCAGCAGCGTATCTAGCGGGGCCTACAATGAGCAGTTCTTC. The full variable domain, its missing parts supplied by reference TRBV5-1 and TRBJ2-1, is KAGVTQTPRYLIKTRGQQVTLSCSPISGHRSVSWYQQTPGQGLQFLFEYFSETQRNKGNFPGRFSGRQFSNSRSEMNVSTLELGDSALYLCASSVSSGAYNEQFFGPGTRLTVL.

This clonotype was detected only a few times. The chain links TRBV20-1 to TRBJ2-3; the D gene could be TRBD1 or TRBD2 (6 bases each). Germline values: CDR1 DFQATT, CDR2 SNEGSKA (reference sequence). The germline V and J ends were trimmed by 3 bases and 5 bases, with 12 bases remaining between them. This CDR3 has 13 residues. For the CDR3, the DNA is TGCAGTGCTAGGGGGGGCCCTGGAGATACGCAGTATTTT. As protein: CSARGGPGDTQYF.

The chain is built from TRBV5-1 and TRBJ2-3, with D unresolved. This CDR3 is built from 18 residues. Germline values: CDR1 SGHRS, CDR2 YFSETQ. V lost 2 bases and J 0 bases, leaving 19 bases between the germline ends. The CDR3 region is CASSLGALSSISTDTQYF. CDR3 nucleotides: TGCGCCAGCAGCTTAGGAGCATTATCCTCGATCAGCACAGATACGCAGTATTTT.

The table lists this clonotype with many counts. The chain has TRBV5-6 and TRBJ2-7; D may be TRBD2 (6 bases). The CDR3 sequence is 14 residues long. Trimming cost V 5 bases and J 5 bases, with 17 bases left between them. The germline V gene has CDR1 SGHDT and CDR2 YYEEEE. CDR3 protein: CASRKTSRGNEQYF. The CDR3, as DNA: TGTGCCAGCAGAAAGACGTCGCGGGGAAACGAGCAGTACTTC.

This clonotype was observed a few times. The V gene is TRBV7-2, the J gene TRBJ1-5, with D possibly being TRBD1 (5 bases). V shed 1 base and J shed 4 bases, with 14 bases lying between them. The CDR3 consists of 16 residues. CDR1 is SGHTA, CDR2 FQGNSA, per germline. The CDR3: CASSLGGSRVNQPQHF. CDR3 sequence (DNA): TGTGCCAGCAGCTTAGGGGGGTCCCGTGTGAATCAGCCCCAGCATTTT. Filled out from reference TRBV7-2 and TRBJ1-5, the complete variable domain reads GAGVSQSPSNKVTEKGKDVELRCDPISGHTALYWYRQSLGQGLEFLIYFQGNSAPDKSGLPSDRFSAERTGGSVSTLTIQRTQQEDSAVYLCASSLGGSRVNQPQHFGDGTRLSIL.

This clonotype was counted many times. This sequence joins TRBV29-1 and TRBJ2-1; D not certain. Looked up from germline, CDR1 is SQVTM and CDR2 is ANQGSEA. CDR3 length equals 15 residues. The V and J ends lost 6 bases and 4 bases respectively, with 19 bases between them. The CDR3 region is CSVLMVGPPYNEQFF. The CDR3 DNA sequence: TGCAGCGTCCTCATGGTTGGACCCCCGTACAATGAGCAGTTCTTC.

This clonotype was recorded a few times. The V gene is TRBV6-2 or TRBV6-3, the J gene TRBJ2-5; no clear D. CDR1 and CDR2 (germline): MNHEY, SVGEGT. The germline V and J ends were trimmed by 8 bases and 6 bases, with 16 bases remaining between them. The CDR3 spans 13 residues. CDR3 region: CASSPTGRKTQYF. The CDR3 DNA sequence: TGTGCCAGCTCTCCGACGGGCCGGAAGACCCAGTACTTC.

This clonotype has just a few counts. The chain uses TRBV30 and TRBJ2-3; D is perhaps TRBD2 (6 bases). With 5 bases removed from V and 0 bases from J, the gap between germline ends came to 15 bases. Per germline, CDR1 GTSNPN and CDR2 SVGIG (reference sequence). The CDR3 runs 15 residues. The CDR3 DNA sequence: TGTGCCTGGGCCCGGGGGAGCTCAAGCACAGATACGCAGTATTTT. Protein: CAWARGSSSTDTQYF.

This clonotype appeared many times. The chain employs TRBV12-3 or TRBV12-4 and TRBJ2-2, with D tentatively TRBD2 (5 bases). The CDR3 contains 14 residues. Trimming stripped 5 bases from V and 5 bases from J, with 12 bases between. CDR3 amino acids: CASSARERTGELFF. CDR3 DNA sequence: TGTGCCAGCAGTGCCCGGGAAAGGACCGGGGAGCTGTTTTTT.

J is TRBJ1-5 and V is TRBV15, with no clear D. Trimming pared 4 bases from V and 2 bases from J, leaving 12 bases between. The CDR3 has 15 amino acids. Germline V gene lookup returns CDR1 LNHNV and CDR2 YYDKDF (reference sequence). The CDR3 protein is CATSIRATGNQPQHF. CDR3 nucleotides: TGTGCCACCAGCATAAGGGCAACTGGCAATCAGCCCCAGCATTTT.

The chain carries TRBV5-1 and TRBJ1-1; TRBD1 matches at 8 bases. V was pared by 1 base and J by 5 bases, with 10 bases of the junction left unmatched. The CDR3 runs to 16 residues. Looked up from germline, CDR1 is SGHRS and CDR2 is YFSETQ. The CDR3, as DNA: TGCGCCAGCAGCTTGCAGCCGTCAGGGGGCGGAACTGAAGCTTTCTTT. Protein: CASSLQPSGGGTEAFF.

This sequence joins TRBV4-1 and TRBJ1-2; D not resolved. Trimming left V 4 bases short and J 8 bases short, with 20 bases between. The CDR3 totals 15 residues. Germline V gene data show CDR1 as MGHRA and CDR2 as YSYEKL. CDR3 coding DNA: TGCGCCAGCAGCCTCCCTCCCGGAGGCCTGGGGGGCTACACCTTC. As protein: CASSLPPGGLGGYTF.

This clonotype was counted between two and nine times. This chain links TRBV20-1 with TRBJ1-6; D gene uncertain. V was pared by 7 bases and J by 3 bases, with 13 bases between. Germline V lookup: CDR1 DFQATT, CDR2 SNEGSKA (reference sequence). The CDR3 covers 14 residues. In DNA form, the CDR3 reads TGCAGTGTTCGGCCAACTCGCTATAATTCACCCCTCCACTTT. Encoded protein: CSVRPTRYNSPLHF.

The J gene is TRBJ2-1, the V gene TRBV7-3; possible D gene TRBD1, 5 bases. V lost 4 bases, J lost 6 bases, and 10 bases lay in between. This CDR3 region has 13 residues. Germline V gene sequence: CDR1 SGHTA, CDR2 FQGTGA. DNA of the CDR3: TGTGCCAGCAGCTCACAGGAAAGCAATGAGCAGTTCTTC. The encoded protein is CASSSQESNEQFF.

The V call is TRBV7-9, the J call TRBJ2-1, with 7 bases that match TRBD2. Germline V gene lookup returns CDR1 SEHNR and CDR2 FQNEAQ (reference sequence). This CDR3 is built from 15 residues. The V gene end was trimmed by 5 bases and the J gene end by 4 bases; junction bases not matched to a gene: 8. The DNA of the CDR3 is TGTGCCAGCAGCCCGACTAGCACGGCGTACAATGAGCAGTTCTTC. Its protein product is CASSPTSTAYNEQFF.

This rearrangement joins TRBV5-4 to TRBJ1-1; D is perhaps TRBD1 (6 bases). The CDR3 has 14 amino acids. The V end lost 7 bases, the J end lost 4 bases, and 17 bases lay between the germline ends. Looked up from germline, CDR1 is SGHNT and CDR2 is YYREEE (reference sequence). CDR3: CASALGGAATEAFF. The DNA for the CDR3 is TGTGCCAGCGCATTGGGGGGCGCGGCCACTGAAGCTTTCTTT.

The sample holds a few counts of this clonotype. The chain employs TRBV27 and TRBJ1-1; 9 nucleotides align to TRBD1. The J segment lost 4 bases and the V segment lost 5 bases, leaving 11 bases of the junction unmatched. The CDR3 consists of 16 residues. The germline V gene encodes CDR1 MNHEY and CDR2 SMNVEV (reference sequence). The CDR3 here is CASSDLQQGALTEAFF. CDR3 nucleotides: TGTGCCAGCAGTGACCTCCAACAGGGGGCACTCACTGAAGCTTTCTTT.

V and J are TRBV12-3 or TRBV12-4 and TRBJ1-1; D unclear. V was trimmed by 3 bases and J by 7 bases, leaving 9 bases between them. The CDR3 is 12 amino acids. The CDR3: CASSFLGSEAFF. In DNA, the CDR3 is TGTGCCAGCAGTTTCCTAGGAAGTGAAGCTTTCTTT.

This clonotype was counted between two and nine times. The V and J genes are TRBV29-1 and TRBJ1-1, with 11 nucleotides matching TRBD1. The length of the CDR3 is 12 residues. Germline V gene lookup returns CDR1 SQVTM and CDR2 ANQGSEA. The J segment lost 5 bases and the V segment lost 7 bases, leaving 3 bases of the junction unmatched. The CDR3 sequence is CSAGTGGTEAFF. The CDR3 DNA is TGCAGCGCCGGGACAGGGGGGACTGAAGCTTTCTTT.

This clonotype was counted a single time. The chain combines TRBV5-1 with TRBJ1-1; D is unresolved. The germline CDR1 and CDR2 sequences are SGHRS and YFSETQ. V lost 0 bases to trimming and J lost 0 bases, with 12 bases between them. The CDR3 loop spans 16 amino acids. The CDR3 DNA reads as TGCGCCAGCAGCTTGGGGTCGGCAGGCATGAACACTGAAGCTTTCTTT. Its translation: CASSLGSAGMNTEAFF.

This clonotype appeared a few times. The chain joins TRBV28 to TRBJ2-5; 9 nucleotides agree with TRBD1. Germline loops: CDR1 MDHEN, CDR2 SYDVKM. With V trimmed by 1 base and J by 10 bases, 13 bases remained unmatched. This CDR3 is 16 amino acids long. The CDR3 nucleotides are TGTGCCAGCAGTTTATTACTACCGGGACAGGGTTTAGGCCAGTACTTC. Protein: CASSLLLPGQGLGQYF.

The chain couples TRBV20-1 to TRBJ2-1; 7 bases fit TRBD2. This CDR3 comprises 13 residues. V was clipped by 3 bases and J by 6 bases; unmatched bases: 5. Germline CDR1 reads DFQATT; CDR2 reads SNEGSKA (reference sequence). This chain's CDR3 is CSASGGKSNEQFF. The CDR3 DNA reads TGCAGTGCTAGCGGGGGGAAAAGCAATGAGCAGTTCTTC.

This clonotype has more than one count but fewer than ten. The chain links TRBV19 to TRBJ1-6, with D possibly being TRBD1 (5 bases). V lost 3 bases to trimming and J lost 9 bases, with 15 bases between them. The CDR3 covers 15 residues. Germline V CDR1 and CDR2: LNHDA, SQIVND (reference sequence). Here the CDR3 DNA reads TGTGCCAGTAGTATTGGGGCAGTCGGTGGTTCACCCCTCCACTTT. Residues: CASSIGAVGGSPLHF.

The chain uses TRBV24-1 and TRBJ2-1; TRBD2 is a possible D gene (6 bases). The germline V gene encodes CDR1 KGHDR and CDR2 SFDVKD. The V end was cut by 5 bases, the J end by 3 bases, with 10 bases between. CDR3 length: 14 amino acids. Here the CDR3 DNA reads TGTGCCACCAGTGCGGGGGATCTCTACAATGAGCAGTTCTTC. Its translation: CATSAGDLYNEQFF.

This clonotype was found many times. The CDR3 region is CASSPESTGPYEQYV. The CDR3 bases are TGTGCCAGCTCACCCGAAAGCACAGGGCCCTACGAGCAGTACGTC. This chain connects TRBV18 to TRBJ2-7; D is possibly TRBD1 (6 bases). Per germline, CDR1 KGHSH and CDR2 LQKENI. The CDR3 spans 15 residues. V gave up 3 bases and J gave up 2 bases, with 14 bases separating them.

Only a few counts were recorded for this clonotype. The chain recombines TRBV6-4 with TRBJ2-3, with 8 bases aligning to TRBD2. The length of the CDR3 is 16 residues. V shed 3 bases and J 2 bases; nucleotides not matched to a gene: 7. CDR1 and CDR2 from the germline V gene are MRHNA and SNTAGT. CDR3 sequence (DNA): TGTGCCAGCAGTGAGGCGGGGGGAAAACACACAGATACGCAGTATTTT. This gives the protein CASSEAGGKHTDTQYF.